This record looks at one TCR beta chain sequence and its context. Here immunoSEQ multiplex PCR was the method, and the copy in TCRdb shows in-frame clones only, minus some. The table lists fewer than 35,000 clones, 78% of them singletons. The length of the CDR3 is 14 residues. The V gene lost 0 bases and the J gene lost 6 bases, with 13 bases spanning the gap. The germline CDR1 and CDR2 sequences are SGDLS and YYNGEE. These data come from a study of T cells in localized non-small cell lung cancer. The specimen was peripheral blood, collected before any cancer treatment. The chain links TRBV9 to TRBJ2-7; possibly TRBD1 for D (5 bases). The sequence was obtained from a male donor aged 60 or over with stage II squamous cell lung carcinoma. The CDR3 loop reads CASSVGYTGSEQYF. CDR3 sequence (DNA): TGTGCCAGCAGCGTAGGGTATACAGGATCCGAGCAGTACTTC.